Presented here are 18 T cell receptor beta chains from one specimen sequenced in a study of T cells in Graves' hyperthyroidism and ophthalmopathy. TCR beta CDR3 region amplification was performed from RNA transcripts. The HTBI primer set was used in a first-round RT-PCR of the TCR CDR3. From the multiplex PCR reads, TCRdb called clonotypes with MiXCR, one entry per CDR3 protein. The sample holds more than 600,000 distinct CDR3 sequences, about a sixth seen once. Sequenced sample: blood. These receptors were collected from a man between 18 and 29 years old with Graves' hyperthyroidism.

This clonotype was seen at least ten times. The V and J genes are TRBV28 and TRBJ1-6; D gene uncertain. V gave up 6 bases and J gave up 0 bases, with 9 bases separating them. This CDR3 spans 15 amino acids. The germline V gene has CDR1 MDHEN and CDR2 SYDVKM. Written as DNA, the CDR3 is TGTGCCAGCAGCCCGGGGAGCTCCTATAATTCACCCCTCCACTTT. Translating gives CASSPGSSYNSPLHF. Full variable domain (outside the CDR3, taken from reference TRBV28 and TRBJ1-6): DVKVTQSSRYLVKRTGEKVFLECVQDMDHENMFWYRQDPGLGLRLIYFSYDVKMKEKGDIPEGYSVSREKKERFSLILESASTNQTSMYLCASSPGSSYNSPLHFGNGTRLTVT.

The chain couples TRBV6-1 to TRBJ2-4, with D perhaps TRBD2 (5 bases). The CDR3 is 20 residues long. Trimming stripped 8 bases from V and 0 bases from J, with 29 bases between. Germline lookup yields CDR1 MNHNS and CDR2 SASEGT. The chain's CDR3 is CASRQIGGARGSGAKNIQYF. The CDR3 DNA reads TGTGCCAGCCGCCAAATCGGTGGTGCCCGGGGTAGTGGAGCCAAAAACATTCAGTACTTC.

In this sample, this clonotype turned up many times. V gene TRBV12-3 or TRBV12-4 combines with J gene TRBJ1-4; 7 bases map to TRBD1. V shed 3 bases, J shed 8 bases, and the junction held 6 bases outside the gene matches. The CDR3 has 14 residues. In nucleotides, the CDR3 is TGTGCCAGCAGTTTGCAGGGGGAAGACGAAAAACTGTTTTTT. It yields the protein CASSLQGEDEKLFF.

This clonotype was seen only a few times. The rearrangement links TRBV5-8 to TRBJ2-1; D is unclear. Trimming removed 0 bases from V and 5 bases from J, with 12 bases in between. Germline-derived CDR1 and CDR2 are SGHTS and YDEGEE. This CDR3 has 15 amino acids. CDR3 nucleotide sequence: TGTGCCAGCAGCTTGGGAGTTAGCCGTGACAATGAGCAGTTCTTC. Translation: CASSLGVSRDNEQFF.

Only a few counts were recorded for this clonotype. The V and J genes are TRBV19 and TRBJ1-1, with D possibly being TRBD1 (5 bases). Germline assignment: CDR1 LNHDA and CDR2 SQIVND (reference sequence). The CDR3 runs 12 residues. V lost 3 bases and J lost 5, with 7 bases in between. CDR3 nucleotide sequence: TGTGCCAGTAGTATCCGGGGGACTGAAGCTTTCTTT. The encoded protein is CASSIRGTEAFF.

Ten or more counts support this clonotype. CDR3 sequence (DNA): TGCAGTGCTAGAGACCGGGATCTCTACAATGAGCAGTTCTTC. Translating it yields CSARDRDLYNEQFF. The rearrangement links TRBV20-1 to TRBJ2-1, with TRBD2 as a possible D gene (5 bases). The V gene lost 0 bases and the J gene lost 3 bases, with 9 bases spanning the gap. CDR3 size: 14 residues. Germline V gene data show CDR1 as DFQATT and CDR2 as SNEGSKA (reference sequence).

Ten or more counts support this clonotype. This chain joins TRBV3-1 and TRBJ2-7; the D call may be TRBD1 or TRBD2 (6 bases each). The CDR3 is made up of 15 amino acids. Trimming stripped 4 bases from V and 3 bases from J, with 16 bases between. Germline V gene lookup returns CDR1 LGHDT and CDR2 YNNKEL (reference sequence). CDR3 sequence: CASSPHGGRLYEQYF. CDR3 in DNA: TGTGCCAGCAGCCCCCATGGGGGGCGCCTCTACGAGCAGTACTTC.

This clonotype came up a few times. V is TRBV27 and J is TRBJ2-2; TRBD1 might be the D (6 bases). CDR3 length: 14 residues. V dropped 0 bases and J dropped 6 bases, with 8 bases sitting between them. Germline CDR1 reads MNHEY; CDR2 reads SMNVEV (reference sequence). The CDR3 here is CASSLSRTAGELFF. The CDR3 region has the DNA TGTGCCAGCAGTTTATCGCGGACAGCCGGGGAGCTGTTTTTT.

Only a few counts were recorded for this clonotype. This CDR3 is CATSDSREPSSYNEQFF. The CDR3 DNA is TGTGCCACCAGTGACTCCCGGGAGCCCAGCTCCTACAATGAGCAGTTCTTC. This chain connects TRBV24-1 to TRBJ2-1; D might be TRBD2 (6 bases). V lost 4 bases to trimming and J lost 0 bases, with 15 bases between them. CDR1 is KGHDR and CDR2 is SFDVKD in the germline V gene. CDR3 length equals 17 residues.

This clonotype showed up many times. The chain combines TRBV11-2 with TRBJ2-5; D is perhaps TRBD1 (6 bases). The V end lost 4 bases, the J end lost 10 bases, and 16 bases lay between the germline ends. The CDR3 consists of 13 residues. From germline, CDR1 is SGHAT and CDR2 FQNNGV. The CDR3 region has the DNA TGTGCCAGCAGCTCCCTTTTTAAACAGGGCCAGTACTTC. Translated: CASSSLFKQGQYF. The full variable domain, in which reference TRBV11-2 and TRBJ2-5 provide the parts outside the CDR3, is EAGVAQSPRYKIIEKRQSVAFWCNPISGHATLYWYQQILGQGPKLLIQFQNNGVVDDSQLPKDRFSAERLKGVDSTLKIQPAKLEDSAVYLCASSSLFKQGQYFGPGTRLLVL.

V is TRBV2 and J is TRBJ2-5; the D is unclear. Per germline, CDR1 SNHLY and CDR2 FYNNEI. The CDR3 is 14 residues long. V was clipped by 4 bases and J by 1 base, with 10 bases between them. CDR3 sequence: CASSGRRGQETQYF. The CDR3 nucleotides are TGTGCCAGCAGTGGCAGAAGAGGCCAAGAGACCCAGTACTTC.

This clonotype came up many times. The rearrangement links TRBV12-3 or TRBV12-4 to TRBJ2-1, with D possibly TRBD2 on 5 matching bases. The V and J ends lost 5 bases and 8 bases respectively, with 19 bases between them. CDR3 length: 15 residues. CDR3 nucleotide sequence: TGTGCCAGCAGTCACCCGGACTCCCTGTTGGATGAGCAGTTCTTC. This encodes CASSHPDSLLDEQFF.

This clonotype was detected a few times. This sequence joins TRBV7-9 and TRBJ2-1; weak D call: TRBD2 (7 bases). With 11 bases removed from V and 7 bases from J, the gap between germline ends came to 21 bases. This CDR3 contains 14 residues. Looked up from germline, CDR1 is SEHNR and CDR2 is FQNEAQ (reference sequence). Here the CDR3 DNA reads TGTGCCGTCCCTTTAGGGGGGGCTGAGAATGAGCAGTTCTTC. Residues: CAVPLGGAENEQFF. The full variable domain, in which reference TRBV7-9 and TRBJ2-1 provide the parts outside the CDR3, is DTGVSQNPRHKITKRGQNVTFRCDPISEHNRLYWYRQTLGQGPEFLTYFQNEAQLEKSRLLSDRFSAERPKGSFSTLEIQRTEQGDSAMYLCAVPLGGAENEQFFGPGTRLTVL.

Ten or more counts support this clonotype. This chain connects TRBV27 to TRBJ2-1, with D possibly matching TRBD2 (5 bases). Trimming took 4 bases from V and 0 from J, leaving 10 bases between them. Germline assignment: CDR1 MNHEY and CDR2 SMNVEV (reference sequence). The CDR3 sequence is 15 residues long. The CDR3 reads CASSSSWSSYNEQFF. The CDR3 DNA is TGTGCCAGCAGTTCTAGCTGGAGCTCCTACAATGAGCAGTTCTTC.

The sample holds many counts of this clonotype. The chain couples TRBV5-1 to TRBJ1-2; maybe TRBD1 (5 bases). Trimming removed 4 bases from V and 5 bases from J, with 15 bases in between. CDR1 and CDR2 from the germline V gene are SGHRS and YFSETQ. There are 14 residues in the CDR3. The CDR3 protein is CASSPGAASYGYTF. Here the CDR3 DNA reads TGCGCCAGCAGCCCTGGGGCGGCTTCGTATGGCTACACCTTC.

This clonotype was observed at least ten times. This chain connects TRBV5-1 to TRBJ1-2; D may be TRBD1 (6 bases). CDR1 SGHRS and CDR2 YFSETQ come from the germline V gene. This CDR3 contains 14 residues. V was trimmed by 0 bases and J by 8 bases, leaving 14 bases between them. The CDR3, as DNA: TGCGCCAGCAGCTTGGATGGGACCCAGGGGGGCTACACCTTC. Translation: CASSLDGTQGGYTF. Full variable domain (rest looked up from reference TRBV5-1 and TRBJ1-2): KAGVTQTPRYLIKTRGQQVTLSCSPISGHRSVSWYQQTPGQGLQFLFEYFSETQRNKGNFPGRFSGRQFSNSRSEMNVSTLELGDSALYLCASSLDGTQGGYTFGSGTRLTVV.

The chain links TRBV15 to TRBJ2-5; a possible D gene is TRBD2 (5 bases). The germline gives CDR1 LNHNV, CDR2 YYDKDF (reference sequence). The CDR3 contains 15 residues. V was shortened by 1 base and J by 7 bases, with 16 bases between the two germline ends. CDR3 DNA: TGTGCCACCAGCAGAGGTTTACTGAACGAGGGGACCCAGTACTTC. The encoded protein is CATSRGLLNEGTQYF.

This clonotype was counted only a few times. The chain employs TRBV3-1 and TRBJ2-5; 8 bases are a match to TRBD2. The CDR3 spans 18 residues. With 0 bases clipped from V and 1 base from J, the junction kept 10 bases outside the gene matches. CDR1 and CDR2 from the germline V gene are LGHDT and YNNKEL (reference sequence). CDR3 sequence: CASSQDGTSGYLQETQYF. The CDR3 nucleotides read TGTGCCAGCAGCCAAGATGGCACTAGCGGTTACCTCCAAGAGACCCAGTACTTC.